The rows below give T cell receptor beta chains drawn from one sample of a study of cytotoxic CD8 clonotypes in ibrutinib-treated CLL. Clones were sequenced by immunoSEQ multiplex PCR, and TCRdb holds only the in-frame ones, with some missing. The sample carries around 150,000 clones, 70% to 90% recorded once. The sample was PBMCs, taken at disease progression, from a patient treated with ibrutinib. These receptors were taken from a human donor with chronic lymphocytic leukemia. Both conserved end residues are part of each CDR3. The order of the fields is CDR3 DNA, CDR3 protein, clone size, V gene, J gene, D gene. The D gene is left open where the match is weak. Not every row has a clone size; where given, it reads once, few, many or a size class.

DNA: TGCGCCAGCAGCCAAGATCTAGGGCACGACGAGCAGTACTTC; CDR3: CASSQDLGHDEQYF; size: .; V: TRBV4-1; J: TRBJ2-7; D: .
DNA: TGTGCCAGTGCTAAGCGGGAGGGCCTCGGTAGCACAGATACGCAGTATTTT; CDR3: CASAKREGLGSTDTQYF; size: .; V: TRBV14; J: TRBJ2-3; D: TRBD2
DNA: TGTGCCAGCACCGACTTCTACGAGCAGTACTTC; CDR3: CASTDFYEQYF; size: .; V: TRBV6-5; J: TRBJ2-7; D: .
DNA: TGTGCCAGCAGAGGTAGGGACAGGGGGCATGGCTACACCTTC; CDR3: CASRGRDRGHGYTF; size: .; V: TRBV2; J: TRBJ1-2; D: TRBD1
DNA: TGTGCCAGCAGCTTGGCAGGGAACTCTGGAAACACCATATATTTT; CDR3: CASSLAGNSGNTIYF; size: .; V: TRBV5-4; J: TRBJ1-3; D: .
DNA: TGTGCCGGTCCTCCAGGGAAAGAGACCCAGTACTTC; CDR3: CAGPPGKETQYF; size: .; V: TRBV2; J: TRBJ2-5; D: .
DNA: TGTGCCAGCAGCTCGAGGACTAGCGGGAGGGCCAAAGATACGCAGTATTTT; CDR3: CASSSRTSGRAKDTQYF; size: .; V: TRBV11-2; J: TRBJ2-3; D: TRBD2
DNA: TGTGCCAGCGGAAACAGGGGGCACACCGGGGAGCTGTTTTTT; CDR3: CASGNRGHTGELFF; size: .; V: TRBV28; J: TRBJ2-2; D: TRBD1
DNA: TGTGCCAGCACCTCCGGGGGGTTAGCTAACTATGGCTACACCTTC; CDR3: CASTSGGLANYGYTF; size: few; V: TRBV6-1; J: TRBJ1-2; D: .
DNA: TGTGCCAGTAGTTCCTACGGGACCCCCTACGAGCAGTACTTC; CDR3: CASSSYGTPYEQYF; size: .; V: TRBV19; J: TRBJ2-7; D: .
DNA: TGCGCCAGCCGACAGGGGAGCTCCTACGAGCAGTACTTC; CDR3: CASRQGSSYEQYF; size: .; V: TRBV4-1; J: TRBJ2-7; D: TRBD1
DNA: TGTGCCAGCACCCGGGACAGGGGCGAGACCCAGTACTTC; CDR3: CASTRDRGETQYF; size: .; V: TRBV6-1; J: TRBJ2-5; D: TRBD1
DNA: TGTGCCAGCAGTTACGGGCGGGGATATGGCTACACCTTC; CDR3: CASSYGRGYGYTF; size: .; V: TRBV6-5; J: TRBJ1-2; D: .
DNA: TGCGCCAGCAGGGTACTCACTAGCGGGAGAACCAATGAGCAGTTCTTC; CDR3: CASRVLTSGRTNEQFF; size: once; V: TRBV5-1; J: TRBJ2-1; D: TRBD2
DNA: TGTGCCAGCAGTTCCCGGGGGGGGCCAACTTACAATGAGCAGTTCTTC; CDR3: CASSSRGGPTYNEQFF; size: .; V: TRBV6-6; J: TRBJ2-1; D: TRBD2
DNA: TGCGCCAGCACCGGGCGTGGGGTAGACTATGGCTACACCTTC; CDR3: CASTGRGVDYGYTF; size: .; V: TRBV10-1; J: TRBJ1-2; D: .
DNA: TGTGCCAGCAGCTTAGCGTCGCAGGGCACCTACGAGCAGTACTTC; CDR3: CASSLASQGTYEQYF; size: .; V: TRBV7-3; J: TRBJ2-7; D: .
DNA: TGTGCCAGCAGTACAGGGGGCCTGGGGGAGACCCAGTACTTC; CDR3: CASSTGGLGETQYF; size: .; V: TRBV7-7; J: TRBJ2-5; D: TRBD1
DNA: TGTGCCAGTAGTATAGATTTCGCGGGCACTGAAGCTTTCTTT; CDR3: CASSIDFAGTEAFF; size: .; V: TRBV19; J: TRBJ1-1; D: .
DNA: TGTGCCAGTCACGGAGGGCCGGGGGCATCGCCCTACAATGAGCAGTTCTTC; CDR3: CASHGGPGASPYNEQFF; size: .; V: TRBV19; J: TRBJ2-1; D: .
DNA: TGTGCCAGCAGCTCGGGACAGTTTAATGAAAAACTGTTTTTT; CDR3: CASSSGQFNEKLFF; size: few; V: TRBV7-2; J: TRBJ1-4; D: TRBD1
DNA: TGTGCCAGCACTAAAGGGACAGGGGTATTGAGGGAGCAGTACTTC; CDR3: CASTKGTGVLREQYF; size: .; V: TRBV27; J: TRBJ2-7; D: TRBD1
DNA: TGCGCCAGCAGCTTGCAGGGGGCAATGAGCTCCTACGAGCAGTACTTC; CDR3: CASSLQGAMSSYEQYF; size: .; V: TRBV5-1; J: TRBJ2-7; D: TRBD1
DNA: TGTGCCAGCAGCTTAGACCAGAGTCAGCCCCAGCATTTT; CDR3: CASSLDQSQPQHF; size: .; V: TRBV7-2; J: TRBJ1-5; D: .